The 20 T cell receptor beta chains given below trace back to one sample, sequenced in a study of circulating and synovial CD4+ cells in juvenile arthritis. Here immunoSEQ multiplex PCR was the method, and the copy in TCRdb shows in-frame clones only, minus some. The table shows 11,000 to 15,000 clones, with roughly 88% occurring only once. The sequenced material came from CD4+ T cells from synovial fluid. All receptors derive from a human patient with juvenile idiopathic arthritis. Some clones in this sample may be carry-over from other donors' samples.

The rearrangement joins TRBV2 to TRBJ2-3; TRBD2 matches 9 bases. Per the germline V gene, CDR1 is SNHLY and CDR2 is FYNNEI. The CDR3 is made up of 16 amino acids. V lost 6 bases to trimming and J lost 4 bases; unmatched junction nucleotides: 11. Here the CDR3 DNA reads TGTGCCAGCAGCCGTAGCGGGGGAAGCGTTGCAGATACGCAGTATTTT. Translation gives CASSRSGGSVADTQYF.

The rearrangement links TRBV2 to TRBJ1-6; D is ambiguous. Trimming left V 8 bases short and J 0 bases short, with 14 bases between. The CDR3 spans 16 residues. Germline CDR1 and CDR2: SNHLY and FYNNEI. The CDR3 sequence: CASWRGDGSYNSPLHF. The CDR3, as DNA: TGTGCCAGCTGGAGAGGTGATGGCTCCTATAATTCACCCCTCCACTTT.

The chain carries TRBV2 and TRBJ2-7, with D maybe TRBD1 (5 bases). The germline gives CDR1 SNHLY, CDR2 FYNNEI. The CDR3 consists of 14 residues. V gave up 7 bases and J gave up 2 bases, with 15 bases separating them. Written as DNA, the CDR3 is TGTGCCAGCACCCCTGACAGCGAACCCTACGAGCAGTACTTC. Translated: CASTPDSEPYEQYF.

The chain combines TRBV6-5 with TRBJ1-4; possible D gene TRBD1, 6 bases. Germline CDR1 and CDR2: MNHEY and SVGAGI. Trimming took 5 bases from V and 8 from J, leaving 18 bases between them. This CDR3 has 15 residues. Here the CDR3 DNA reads TGTGCCAGCAGTAATCCGGGACACCCGGAGGAAAAACTGTTTTTT. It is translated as CASSNPGHPEEKLFF.

CDR3 loop: CASSQDFRTGNTEAFF. The CDR3 nucleotides are TGTGCCAGCAGCCAAGATTTTCGGACAGGGAACACTGAAGCTTTCTTT. The rearrangement links TRBV4-2 to TRBJ1-1; 7 bases map to TRBD1. In germline, CDR1 is LGHNA, CDR2 YNFKEQ. CDR3 size: 16 residues. Germline trimming cut 0 bases from V and 1 base from J; bases unmatched to any gene: 5.

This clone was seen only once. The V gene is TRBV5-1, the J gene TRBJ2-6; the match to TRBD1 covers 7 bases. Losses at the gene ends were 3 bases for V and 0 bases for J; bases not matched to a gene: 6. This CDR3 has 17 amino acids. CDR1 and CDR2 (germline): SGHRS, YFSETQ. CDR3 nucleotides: TGCGCCAGCAGCTCGGGACAGCCCAGCTCTGGGGCCAACGTCCTGACTTTC. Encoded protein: CASSSGQPSSGANVLTF.

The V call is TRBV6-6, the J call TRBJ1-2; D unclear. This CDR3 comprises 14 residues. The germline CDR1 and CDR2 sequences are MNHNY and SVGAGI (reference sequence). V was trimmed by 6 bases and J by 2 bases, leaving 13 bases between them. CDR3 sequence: CASSPRIANYGYTF. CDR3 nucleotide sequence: TGTGCCAGCAGCCCCCGGATAGCCAACTATGGCTACACCTTC.

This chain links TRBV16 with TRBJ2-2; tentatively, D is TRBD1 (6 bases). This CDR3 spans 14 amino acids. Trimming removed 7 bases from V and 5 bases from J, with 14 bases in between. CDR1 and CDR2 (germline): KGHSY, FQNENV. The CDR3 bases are TGTGCCAGCATTGGAAGTCAGGGGACCGGGGAGCTGTTTTTT. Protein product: CASIGSQGTGELFF.

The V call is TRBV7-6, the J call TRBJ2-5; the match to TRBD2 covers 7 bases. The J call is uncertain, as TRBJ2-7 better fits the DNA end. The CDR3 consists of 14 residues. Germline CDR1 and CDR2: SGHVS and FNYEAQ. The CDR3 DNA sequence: TGTGCCAGCAGCTTGGAGGGAGGGCCCCACGAGCAGTACTTC. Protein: CASSLEGGPHEQYF.

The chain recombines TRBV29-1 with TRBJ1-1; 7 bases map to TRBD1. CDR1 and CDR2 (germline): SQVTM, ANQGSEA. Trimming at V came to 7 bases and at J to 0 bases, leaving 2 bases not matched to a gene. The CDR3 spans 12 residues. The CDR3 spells CSGGQMNTEAFF. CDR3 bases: TGCAGCGGGGGACAGATGAACACTGAAGCTTTCTTT.

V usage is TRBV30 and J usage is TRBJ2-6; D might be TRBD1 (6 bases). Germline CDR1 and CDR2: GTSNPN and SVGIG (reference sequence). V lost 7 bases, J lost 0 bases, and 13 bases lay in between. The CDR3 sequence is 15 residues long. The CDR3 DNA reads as TGTGCCTCCAGGGGCTCCAGCTCTGGGGCCAACGTCCTGACTTTC. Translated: CASRGSSSGANVLTF.

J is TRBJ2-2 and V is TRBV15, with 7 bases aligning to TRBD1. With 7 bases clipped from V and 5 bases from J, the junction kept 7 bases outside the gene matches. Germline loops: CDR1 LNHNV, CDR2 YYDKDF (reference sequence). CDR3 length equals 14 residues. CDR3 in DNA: TGTGCCACCAAGAAAGGGACAGCGACCGGGGAGCTGTTTTTT. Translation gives CATKKGTATGELFF. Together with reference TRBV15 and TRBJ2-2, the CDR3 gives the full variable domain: DAMVIQNPRYQVTQFGKPVTLSCSQTLNHNVMYWYQQKSSQAPKLLFHYYDKDFNNEADTPDNFQSRRPNTSFCFLDIRSPGLGDTAMYLCATKKGTATGELFFGEGSRLTVL.

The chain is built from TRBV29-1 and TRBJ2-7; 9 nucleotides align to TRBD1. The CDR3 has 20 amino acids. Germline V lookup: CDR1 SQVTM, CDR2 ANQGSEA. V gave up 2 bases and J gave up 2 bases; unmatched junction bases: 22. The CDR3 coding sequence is TGCAGCGTTGAAAAGCCGCATAAAGTTCGGCGGGACAGGGCCACCTACGAGCAGTACTTC. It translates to CSVEKPHKVRRDRATYEQYF.

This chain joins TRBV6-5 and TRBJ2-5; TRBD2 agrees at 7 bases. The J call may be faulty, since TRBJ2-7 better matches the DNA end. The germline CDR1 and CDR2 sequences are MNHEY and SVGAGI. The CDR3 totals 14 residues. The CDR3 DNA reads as TGTGCCAGCAGTTACACGGGGGGCTCCTACGAGCAGTACTTC. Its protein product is CASSYTGGSYEQYF.

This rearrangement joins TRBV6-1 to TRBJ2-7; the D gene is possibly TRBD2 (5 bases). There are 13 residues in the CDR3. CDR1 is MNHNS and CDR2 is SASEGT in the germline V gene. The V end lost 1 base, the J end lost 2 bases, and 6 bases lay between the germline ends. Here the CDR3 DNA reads TGTGCCAGCAGTGAAGAGCGGCCCTACGAGCAGTACTTC. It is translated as CASSEERPYEQYF.

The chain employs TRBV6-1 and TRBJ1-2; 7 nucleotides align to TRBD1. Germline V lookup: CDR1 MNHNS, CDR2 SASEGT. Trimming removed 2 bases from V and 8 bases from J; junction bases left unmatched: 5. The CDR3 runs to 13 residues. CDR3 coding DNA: TGTGCCAGCAGTGAATACACAGGGGCCGGCTACACCTTC. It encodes CASSEYTGAGYTF.

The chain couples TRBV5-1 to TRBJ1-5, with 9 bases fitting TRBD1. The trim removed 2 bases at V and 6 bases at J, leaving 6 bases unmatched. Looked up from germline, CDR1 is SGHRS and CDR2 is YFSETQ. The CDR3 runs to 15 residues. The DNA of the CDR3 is TGCGCCAGCAGCTTAACTACAGGGGGCAGTCAGCCCCAGCATTTT. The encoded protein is CASSLTTGGSQPQHF.

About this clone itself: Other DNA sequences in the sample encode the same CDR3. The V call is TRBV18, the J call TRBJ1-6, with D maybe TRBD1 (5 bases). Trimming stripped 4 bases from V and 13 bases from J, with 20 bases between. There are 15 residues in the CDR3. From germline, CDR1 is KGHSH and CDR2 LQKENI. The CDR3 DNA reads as TGTGCCAGCTCACGGTCGGGAGGGGCGAACTCCCCCCTCCACTTT. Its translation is CASSRSGGANSPLHF.

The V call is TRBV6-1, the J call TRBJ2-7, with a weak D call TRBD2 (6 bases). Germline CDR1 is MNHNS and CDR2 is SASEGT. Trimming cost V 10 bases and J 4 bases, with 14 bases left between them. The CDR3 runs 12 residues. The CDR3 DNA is TGTGCCATCTCCCTGGCGGGGTACGAGCAGTACTTC. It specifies CAISLAGYEQYF.

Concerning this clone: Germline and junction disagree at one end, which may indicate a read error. The CDR3 here is CASSESGSPSSFRF. CDR3 nucleotide sequence: TGTGCCAGCAGTGAGAGCGGCAGCCCGTCATCTTTTCGCTTC. V usage is TRBV25-1 and J usage is TRBJ2-7, with D perhaps TRBD2 (5 bases). The CDR3 runs to 14 residues. Germline loops: CDR1 MGHDK, CDR2 SYGVNS.